This T cell receptor beta chain comes out of a study of identical twins. The CDR3 consists of 17 residues. Per germline, CDR1 ENHRY and CDR2 SYGVKD. V lost 5 bases, J lost 0 bases, and 7 bases stayed unmatched. This clonotype was seen at least ten times. Antigen unknown. TCRdb re-called the 5' RACE reads through MiXCR, storing one row per CDR3 protein. This sample yields 200,000 to 250,000 distinct CDR3 sequences, of which roughly 7% are seen a single time; 3.5% to 4% belongs to the top ten. Study results and limitations: Models predicted too little out-of-frame TCR alpha sharing in monozygotic twins. Researchers reported weaker excess twin sharing in beta out-of-frame sequences.

The data also belong to a second study, concerning yellow fever vaccine responses in identical twins.

Sample: memory (CD45RO+) T cells sorted from blood. The V gene is TRBV10-3, the J gene TRBJ2-7; 13 positions match TRBD2. The sequence was collected from a woman under 30 in good health. The CDR3 bases are TGTGCCATCAGTCGGACTAGCGGGAGCATTTCCTCCTACGAGCAGTACTTC. This gives the protein CAISRTSGSISSYEQYF.